A selection of T cell receptor beta chains follows, all from one sample in a study of cytomegalovirus exposure and HLA in healthy donors. TCRdb's table, derived via immunoSEQ multiplex PCR, lists solely in-frame clones and lacks some. The data hold roughly 300,000 clones, with around nine tenths observed a single time. The sequencing input was PBMCs. These receptors all come from a woman between 18 and 29 years old in good health and CMV-seronegative. CDR3s include the opening cysteine and the closing phenylalanine or tryptophan. Each record gives: J gene, clone size, V gene, D gene, CDR3 protein, CDR3 DNA. A D gene is named only where the DNA matches it firmly. The size field is filled for only some rows; it gives once, few, many or a size class.

TRBJ1-5,.,TRBV11-2,.,CASSSSGLTNQPQHF,TGTGCCAGCAGCTCAAGCGGACTCACCAATCAGCCCCAGCATTTT
TRBJ1-5,.,TRBV19,.,CASSSKWTSDQPQHF,TGTGCCAGTAGTAGTAAGTGGACTAGCGATCAGCCCCAGCATTTT
TRBJ2-1,.,TRBV5-1,.,CASSLGTQRSSYNEQFF,TGCGCCAGCAGCTTGGGGACACAGAGAAGCTCCTACAATGAGCAGTTCTTC
TRBJ2-1,.,TRBV6-5,.,CASSYTVPGNEQFF,TGTGCCAGCAGTTACACGGTTCCGGGCAATGAGCAGTTCTTC
TRBJ2-3,.,TRBV5-4,TRBD1,CASSLAAGGGGTDTQYF,TGTGCCAGCAGCTTGGCGGCAGGGGGTGGGGGCACAGATACGCAGTATTTT
TRBJ2-1,.,TRBV7-9,.,CASSPAPLLVRETYNEQFF,TGTGCCAGCAGCCCCGCGCCACTCTTGGTCCGGGAGACCTACAATGAGCAGTTCTTC
TRBJ1-1,.,TRBV6-1,TRBD1,CASSLGQGTFEAFF,TGTGCCAGCAGCCTCGGACAGGGCACATTTGAAGCTTTCTTT
TRBJ2-5,.,TRBV23-1,.,CASSQSRRAGGRTQYF,TGCGCCAGCAGTCAATCGCGGAGGGCAGGGGGACGGACCCAGTACTTC
TRBJ2-7,.,TRBV5-1,.,CASSLLSTTPIHEQYF,TGCGCCAGCAGCTTGTTGTCAACCACCCCTATCCACGAGCAGTACTTC
TRBJ1-6,.,TRBV27,.,CASSWGHRSPLHF,TGTGCCAGCAGTTGGGGACATAGGTCACCCCTCCACTTT
TRBJ2-3,.,TRBV6-1,.,CASSGTDLASDTQYF,TGTGCCAGCAGCGGGACTGACTTGGCCTCGGATACGCAGTATTTT
TRBJ1-2,.,TRBV29-1,.,CSARGGNYGYTF,TGCAGCGCCCGGGGAGGCAACTATGGCTACACCTTC
TRBJ2-5,.,TRBV2,TRBD1,CASSEWGTGQQTQYF,TGTGCCAGCAGTGAATGGGGGACAGGGCAGCAGACCCAGTACTTC
TRBJ2-1,.,TRBV9,TRBD1,CASSARQGSEQFF,TGTGCCAGCAGCGCTCGACAGGGCAGTGAGCAGTTCTTC
TRBJ2-3,.,TRBV9,.,CASESGVTDTQYF,TGTGCCAGCGAATCGGGAGTTACAGATACGCAGTATTTT
TRBJ1-1,few,TRBV27,.,CASSWGGDTEAFF,TGTGCCAGCAGCTGGGGGGGGGACACTGAAGCTTTCTTT
TRBJ2-1,.,TRBV9,TRBD2,CASSALAGAPSDEQFF,TGTGCCAGCAGCGCCCTAGCGGGAGCCCCATCCGATGAGCAGTTCTTC
TRBJ2-7,once,TRBV7-9,.,CASSLAEQTRTNYEQYF,TGTGCCAGCAGCTTAGCGGAGCAGACCCGAACCAACTACGAGCAGTACTTC
TRBJ2-2,.,TRBV7-3,.,CASSQMGGTNTGELFF,TGTGCCAGCAGCCAAATGGGCGGGACGAACACCGGGGAGCTGTTTTTT
TRBJ2-5,once,TRBV14,.,CASSQDPRGRFPETQYF,TGTGCCAGCAGCCAAGATCCCAGGGGGAGGTTTCCAGAGACCCAGTACTTC
TRBJ1-3,.,TRBV2,TRBD1,CASKTGEGNTIYF,TGTGCCAGCAAGACAGGGGAGGGAAACACCATATATTTT
TRBJ1-2,.,TRBV28,TRBD1,CASATQRGLDYTF,TGTGCCAGCGCTACTCAGAGGGGGCTAGACTACACCTTC
TRBJ2-2,.,TRBV7-2,TRBD1,CASSPGQGAYGELFF,TGTGCCAGCAGCCCAGGACAGGGGGCTTATGGGGAGCTGTTTTTT
TRBJ2-1,once,TRBV2,TRBD2,CASSTGTSVGQSYNEQFF,TGTGCCAGCAGCACCGGGACTAGCGTTGGGCAGTCCTACAATGAGCAGTTCTTC
TRBJ1-3,.,TRBV5-1,TRBD1,CASSLGTGGPLDIYF,TGCGCCAGCAGCTTGGGTACAGGGGGCCCGTTGGACATATATTTT
TRBJ2-2,.,TRBV4-3,TRBD1,CASSQDEVGTVEPGELFF,TGCGCCAGCAGCCAAGATGAGGTGGGGACAGTGGAACCCGGGGAGCTGTTTTTT
TRBJ2-7,.,TRBV18,.,CASSPPLVTYEQYF,TGTGCCAGCTCACCACCCCTAGTAACCTACGAGCAGTACTTC
TRBJ2-3,.,TRBV5-1,.,CASSSGHPRADTQYF,TGCGCCAGCAGCTCGGGACACCCACGGGCAGATACGCAGTATTTT
TRBJ2-7,.,TRBV7-2,TRBD2,CASSLGLAGNYEQYF,TGTGCCAGCAGCTTAGGACTAGCGGGAAACTACGAGCAGTACTTC
TRBJ1-1,.,TRBV7-6,.,CASSLSLSVGDTEAFF,TGTGCCAGCAGCTTATCGTTGAGTGTCGGGGACACTGAAGCTTTCTTT
TRBJ1-3,.,TRBV11-2,.,CASSPRVSGNTIYF,TGTGCCAGCAGCCCCAGGGTTTCTGGAAACACCATATATTTT
TRBJ2-7,.,TRBV6-1,.,CASSVGGVRAYEQYF,TGTGCCAGCAGTGTGGGAGGTGTAAGGGCCTACGAGCAGTACTTC
TRBJ2-6,.,TRBV29-1,.,CSVVWVVAEPLGANVLTF,TGCAGCGTTGTTTGGGTGGTAGCGGAACCTCTGGGGGCCAACGTCCTGACTTTC
TRBJ2-5,.,TRBV19,TRBD1,CASSIDDRAQETQYF,TGTGCCAGTAGTATCGATGACAGGGCCCAAGAGACCCAGTACTTC
TRBJ1-1,.,TRBV27,TRBD1,CASSKGTGGMNTEAFF,TGTGCCAGCAGTAAGGGGACAGGGGGCATGAACACTGAAGCTTTCTTT
TRBJ2-7,.,TRBV10-1,TRBD1,CASSGDRTYEQYF,TGCGCCAGCAGTGGGGACAGGACCTACGAGCAGTACTTC
TRBJ1-1,.,TRBV19,.,CASSISGNTEAFF,TGTGCCAGTAGTATCTCAGGGAACACTGAAGCTTTCTTT
TRBJ2-4,.,TRBV18,.,CASSPIAEPKNIQYF,TGTGCCAGCTCACCGATAGCGGAGCCCAAAAACATTCAGTACTTC
TRBJ2-7,.,TRBV5-1,.,CASQGGDYEQYF,TGCGCCAGCCAGGGGGGTGACTACGAGCAGTACTTC
TRBJ2-7,.,TRBV6-5,TRBD2,CASSVAGGSHEQYF,TGTGCCAGCAGTGTAGCGGGAGGAAGTCACGAGCAGTACTTC
TRBJ1-2,.,TRBV5-6,TRBD1,CASSLAGTDGYTF,TGTGCCAGCAGCTTGGCGGGGACAGATGGCTACACCTTC
TRBJ2-5,.,TRBV2,TRBD2,CASSGFAGARETQYF,TGTGCCAGCAGTGGTTTCGCGGGAGCCCGGGAGACCCAGTACTTC
TRBJ2-1,.,TRBV6-1,.,CASTRTGSSYNEQFF,TGTGCCAGCACCCGGACCGGGAGCTCCTACAATGAGCAGTTCTTC
TRBJ2-7,.,TRBV11-2,.,CASTPVPYEQYF,TGTGCCAGCACCCCAGTCCCCTACGAGCAGTACTTC
TRBJ1-5,.,TRBV6-5,.,CASRAYSNQPQHF,TGTGCCAGCAGGGCATACAGCAATCAGCCCCAGCATTTT
TRBJ1-5,.,TRBV4-1,.,CASSQDMYQPQHF,TGCGCCAGCAGCCAAGATATGTATCAGCCCCAGCATTTT
TRBJ2-2,.,TRBV6-1,TRBD2,CASSDGLAGELFF,TGTGCCAGCAGTGACGGACTAGCCGGGGAGCTGTTTTTT
TRBJ1-2,.,TRBV28,.,CASSGPGGYNGYTF,TGTGCCAGCAGTGGTCCGGGGGGTTATAATGGCTACACCTTC
TRBJ2-7,.,TRBV4-3,.,CASSQVRQVPYEQYF,TGCGCCAGCAGCCAAGTCAGGCAGGTCCCCTACGAGCAGTACTTC
TRBJ2-1,.,TRBV18,.,CASSRGDRDEQFF,TGTGCCAGCTCACGCGGGGACAGAGATGAGCAGTTCTTC
TRBJ1-1,.,TRBV15,.,CATSRGGGTGTEAFF,TGTGCCACCAGCAGAGGAGGGGGAACGGGCACTGAAGCTTTCTTT
TRBJ2-1,.,TRBV6-5,TRBD2,CASALAGAYNEQFF,TGTGCCAGCGCCCTAGCGGGAGCATACAATGAGCAGTTCTTC
TRBJ2-4,.,TRBV5-1,TRBD1,CASSPRQGIAKNIQYF,TGCGCCAGCAGCCCGAGACAGGGGATAGCCAAAAACATTCAGTACTTC